One T cell receptor (beta chain) is described in this entry. The entry originates in a study of blood T cell repertoires in COVID-19. As for the study in general: Collection of acute and convalescent COVID-19 samples took place in the United States, Italy and Spain. Sample material is recorded as cDNA or gDNA derived from T cells, B-cell-depleted T cells, or PBMCs.

With 3 bases clipped from V and 5 bases from J, the junction kept 7 bases outside the gene matches. The CDR3 contains 15 residues. CDR1 is LNHNV, CDR2 YYDKDF, per germline (reference sequence). Per the authors' pipeline: Amplification from reference gene primers served as the basis for estimated nucleated cell counts. The assay was immunoSEQ multiplex PCR, and TCRdb's table has in-frame clones only and misses some. The V and J calls and clone size are taken from that table; D and trimming were inferred from the DNA. The repertoire holds about 41,000 clones, more than 70% seen once, with under 50% in the top ten.

The sequence was collected from a woman of 80 years or more with active or convalescent COVID-19. This chain uses TRBV15 with TRBJ1-2, with 9 bases aligning to TRBD1. The sequenced sample consisted of peripheral blood. CDR3: CATSSPGQGKYGYTF. CDR3 DNA: TGTGCCACCAGCAGTCCGGGACAGGGCAAGTATGGCTACACCTTC. Together with reference TRBV15 and TRBJ1-2, the CDR3 gives the full variable domain: DAMVIQNPRYQVTQFGKPVTLSCSQTLNHNVMYWYQQKSSQAPKLLFHYYDKDFNNEADTPDNFQSRRPNTSFCFLDIRSPGLGDTAMYLCATSSPGQGKYGYTFGSGTRLTVV.